This T cell receptor (beta chain) is drawn from a study of blood T cells in healthy people across ages. Concerning this clonotype itself: The antigen remains unidentified.

PCR was performed a second time for 7 to 11 cycles using a sample-barcoded 5' primer and a J-beta primer mix. TCRdb reprocessed the 5' RACE reads via MiXCR and lists one record per CDR3 protein. Here the sample spans about 1.7 million distinct CDR3 sequences, 28% being singletons. CDR3 length: 16 amino acids. V lost 1 base, J lost 2 bases, and 16 bases lay in between. Looked up from germline, CDR1 is SGHRS and CDR2 is YFSETQ. Study outcomes and limitations: It was not known whether donors were CMV positive (a possible confounder of expanded clonotype changes). The recorded TCR beta diversity per million T cells decreased in a roughly linear manner with age. Fewer expanded clones and more diversity marked long-lived versus aged donors.

This receptor was taken from a woman younger than 45 in good health. This chain links TRBV5-1 with TRBJ2-7; TRBD1 might be the D (7 bases). Sequencing used blood. The CDR3 reads CASSLSITGEAYEQYF. The CDR3 DNA reads TGCGCCAGCAGCTTGAGTATAACAGGGGAGGCCTACGAGCAGTACTTC.